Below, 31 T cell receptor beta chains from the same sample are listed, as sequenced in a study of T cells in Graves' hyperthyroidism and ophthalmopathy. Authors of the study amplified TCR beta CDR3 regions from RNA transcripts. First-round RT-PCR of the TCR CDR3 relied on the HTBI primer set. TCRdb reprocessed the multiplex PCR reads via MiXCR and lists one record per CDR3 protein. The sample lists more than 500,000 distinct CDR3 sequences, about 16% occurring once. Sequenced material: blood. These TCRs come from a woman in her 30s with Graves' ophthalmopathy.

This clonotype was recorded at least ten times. CDR3 amino acids: CASSLHQGQTEAFF. DNA of the CDR3: TGTGCCAGCAGTTTACACCAGGGTCAGACTGAAGCTTTCTTT. V usage is TRBV28 and J usage is TRBJ1-1, with D possibly TRBD1 on 5 matching bases. V lost 2 bases and J lost 5, with 12 bases in between. The CDR3 runs to 14 residues. Germline lookup yields CDR1 MDHEN and CDR2 SYDVKM.

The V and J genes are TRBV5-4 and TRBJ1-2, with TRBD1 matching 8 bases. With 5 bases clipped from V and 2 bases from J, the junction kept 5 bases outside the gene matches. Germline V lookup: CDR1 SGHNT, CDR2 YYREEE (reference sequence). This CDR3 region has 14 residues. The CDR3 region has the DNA TGTGCCAGCAGTGGACAGGGTCGGAACTATGGCTACACCTTC. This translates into CASSGQGRNYGYTF. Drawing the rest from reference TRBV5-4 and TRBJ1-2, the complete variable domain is ETGVTQSPTHLIKTRGQQVTLRCSSQSGHNTVSWYQQALGQGPQFIFQYYREEENGRGNFPPRFSGLQFPNYSSELNVNALELDDSALYLCASSGQGRNYGYTFGSGTRLTVV.

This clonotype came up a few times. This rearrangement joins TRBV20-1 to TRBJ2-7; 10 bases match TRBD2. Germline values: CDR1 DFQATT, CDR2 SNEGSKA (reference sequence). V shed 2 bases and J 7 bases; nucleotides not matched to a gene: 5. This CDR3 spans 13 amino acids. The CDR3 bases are TGCAGTGCTAGAAGCGGGAGGGCAGGGGAGCAGTACTTC. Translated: CSARSGRAGEQYF.

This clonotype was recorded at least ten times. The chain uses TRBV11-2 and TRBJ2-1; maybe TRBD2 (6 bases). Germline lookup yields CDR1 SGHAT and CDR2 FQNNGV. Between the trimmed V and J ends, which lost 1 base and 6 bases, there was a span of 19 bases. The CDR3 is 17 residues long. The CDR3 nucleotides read TGTGCCAGCAGCTTAGGATCCGGGAGCAGAAGATCCAATGAGCAGTTCTTC. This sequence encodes CASSLGSGSRRSNEQFF.

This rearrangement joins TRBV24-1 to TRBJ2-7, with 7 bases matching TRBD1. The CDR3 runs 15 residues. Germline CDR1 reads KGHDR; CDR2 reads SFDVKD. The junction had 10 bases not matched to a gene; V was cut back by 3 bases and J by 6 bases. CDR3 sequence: CATSDQRTGWGEQYF. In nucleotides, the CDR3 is TGTGCCACCAGTGATCAACGGACAGGATGGGGCGAGCAGTACTTC.

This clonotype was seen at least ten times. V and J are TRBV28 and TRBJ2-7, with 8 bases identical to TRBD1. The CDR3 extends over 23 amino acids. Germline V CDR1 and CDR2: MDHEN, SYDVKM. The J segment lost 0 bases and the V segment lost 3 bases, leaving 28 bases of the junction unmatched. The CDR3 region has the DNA TGTGCCAGCAGTTTGTGGCCCCTCTATGGACAGGGAGTGAGTTTACGCGGCTCCTACGAGCAGTACTTC. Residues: CASSLWPLYGQGVSLRGSYEQYF. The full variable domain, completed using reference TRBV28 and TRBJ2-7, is DVKVTQSSRYLVKRTGEKVFLECVQDMDHENMFWYRQDPGLGLRLIYFSYDVKMKEKGDIPEGYSVSREKKERFSLILESASTNQTSMYLCASSLWPLYGQGVSLRGSYEQYFGPGTRLTVT.

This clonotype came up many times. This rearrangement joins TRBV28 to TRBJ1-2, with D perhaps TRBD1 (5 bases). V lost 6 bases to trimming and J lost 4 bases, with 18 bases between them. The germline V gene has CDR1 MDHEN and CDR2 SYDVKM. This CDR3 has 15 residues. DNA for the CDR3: TGTGCCAGCAGATCCCCCGGGGCCGTCTCCTATGGCTACACCTTC. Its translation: CASRSPGAVSYGYTF.

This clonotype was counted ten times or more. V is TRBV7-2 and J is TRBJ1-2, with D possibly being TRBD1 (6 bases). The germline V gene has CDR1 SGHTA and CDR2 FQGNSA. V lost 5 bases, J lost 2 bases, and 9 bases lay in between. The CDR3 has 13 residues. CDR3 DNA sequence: TGTGCCAGCAGCCTGGGACACAACTATGGCTACACCTTC. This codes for CASSLGHNYGYTF.

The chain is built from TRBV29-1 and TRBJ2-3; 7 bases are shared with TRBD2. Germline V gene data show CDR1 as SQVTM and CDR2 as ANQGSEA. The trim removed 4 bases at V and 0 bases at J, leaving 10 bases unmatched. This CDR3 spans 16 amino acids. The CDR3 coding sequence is TGCAGCGTTGTGGGTCCGGCTAGCGGTAGCACAGATACGCAGTATTTT. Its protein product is CSVVGPASGSTDTQYF.

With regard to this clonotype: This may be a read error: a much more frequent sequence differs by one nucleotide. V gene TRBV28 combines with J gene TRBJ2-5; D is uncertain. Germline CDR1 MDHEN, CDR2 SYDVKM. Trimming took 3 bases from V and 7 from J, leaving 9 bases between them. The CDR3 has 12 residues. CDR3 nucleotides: TGTGCCAGCAGTTTCCCAAAAGGGACCCAGTACTTC. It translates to CASSFPKGTQYF.

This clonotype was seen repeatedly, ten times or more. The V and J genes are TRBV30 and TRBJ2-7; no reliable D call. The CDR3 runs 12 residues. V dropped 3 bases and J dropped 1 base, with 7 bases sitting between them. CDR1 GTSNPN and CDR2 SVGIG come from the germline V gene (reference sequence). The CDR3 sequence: CAWSLVSYEQYF. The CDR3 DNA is TGTGCCTGGAGCCTCGTATCCTACGAGCAGTACTTC.

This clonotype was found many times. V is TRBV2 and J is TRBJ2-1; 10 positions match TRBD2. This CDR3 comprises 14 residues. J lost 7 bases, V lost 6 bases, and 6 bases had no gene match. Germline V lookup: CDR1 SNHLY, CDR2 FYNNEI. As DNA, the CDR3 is TGTGCCAGCAGGAGGACTAGCGGTCTGAATGAGCAGTTCTTC. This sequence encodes CASRRTSGLNEQFF.

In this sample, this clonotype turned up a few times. DNA for the CDR3: TGTGCCAGCAGCCAAGTTGGAGGGAATTCACCCCTCCACTTT. Its translation: CASSQVGGNSPLHF. This chain connects TRBV3-1 to TRBJ1-6; D not certain. Trimming left V 1 base short and J 7 bases short, with 8 bases between. The CDR3 spans 14 residues. Per the germline V gene, CDR1 is LGHDT and CDR2 is YNNKEL (reference sequence).

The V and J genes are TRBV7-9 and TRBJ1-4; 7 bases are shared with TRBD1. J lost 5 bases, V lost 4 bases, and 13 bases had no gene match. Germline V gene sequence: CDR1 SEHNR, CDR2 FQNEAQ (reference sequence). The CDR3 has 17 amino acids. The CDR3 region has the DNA TGTGCCAGCAGCTCAGACGTAAGCAGGACAGGCAATGAAAAACTGTTTTTT. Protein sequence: CASSSDVSRTGNEKLFF.

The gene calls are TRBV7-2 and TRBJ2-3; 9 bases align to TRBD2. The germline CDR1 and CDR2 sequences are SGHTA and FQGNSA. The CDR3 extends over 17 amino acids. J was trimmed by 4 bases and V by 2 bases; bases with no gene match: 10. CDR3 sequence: CASSLPVLAGRADTQYF. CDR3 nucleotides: TGTGCCAGCAGCTTACCGGTGCTAGCGGGACGTGCAGATACGCAGTATTTT.

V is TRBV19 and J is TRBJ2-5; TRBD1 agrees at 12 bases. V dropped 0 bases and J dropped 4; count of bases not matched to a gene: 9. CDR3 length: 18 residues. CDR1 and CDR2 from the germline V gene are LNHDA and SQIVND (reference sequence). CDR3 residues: CASSIDAGTGGIGETQYF. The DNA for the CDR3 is TGTGCCAGTAGTATAGACGCGGGGACAGGGGGCATCGGAGAGACCCAGTACTTC. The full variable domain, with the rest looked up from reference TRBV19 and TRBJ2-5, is DGGITQSPKYLFRKEGQNVTLSCEQNLNHDAMYWYRQDPGQGLRLIYYSQIVNDFQKGDIAEGYSVSREKKESFPLTVTSAQKNPTAFYLCASSIDAGTGGIGETQYFGPGTRLLVL.

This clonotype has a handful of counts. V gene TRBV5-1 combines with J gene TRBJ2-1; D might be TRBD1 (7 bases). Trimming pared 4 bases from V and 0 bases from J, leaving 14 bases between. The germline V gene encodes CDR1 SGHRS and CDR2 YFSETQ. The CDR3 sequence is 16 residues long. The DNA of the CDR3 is TGCGCCAGCAGCCGCGGGGACAGCGCCTCCTACAATGAGCAGTTCTTC. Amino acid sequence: CASSRGDSASYNEQFF.

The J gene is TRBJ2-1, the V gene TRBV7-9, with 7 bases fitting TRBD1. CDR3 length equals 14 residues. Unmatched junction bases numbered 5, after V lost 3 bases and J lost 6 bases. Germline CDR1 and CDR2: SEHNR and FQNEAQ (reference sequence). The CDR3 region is CASSFSGTANEQFF. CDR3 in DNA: TGTGCCAGCAGCTTCTCCGGGACAGCCAATGAGCAGTTCTTC.

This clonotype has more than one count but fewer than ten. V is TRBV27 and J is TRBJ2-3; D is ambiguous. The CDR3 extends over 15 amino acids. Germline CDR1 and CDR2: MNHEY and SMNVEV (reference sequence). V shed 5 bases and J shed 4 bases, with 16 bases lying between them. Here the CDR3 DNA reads TGTGCCAGCAGTAACTGGGCCGCACATTCAGATACGCAGTATTTT. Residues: CASSNWAAHSDTQYF.

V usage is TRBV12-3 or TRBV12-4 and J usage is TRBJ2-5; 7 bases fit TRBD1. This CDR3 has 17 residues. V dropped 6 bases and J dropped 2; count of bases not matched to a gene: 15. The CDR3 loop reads CASSPLKLETGQETQYF. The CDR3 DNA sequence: TGTGCCAGCAGCCCTCTAAAACTAGAGACAGGGCAAGAGACCCAGTACTTC.

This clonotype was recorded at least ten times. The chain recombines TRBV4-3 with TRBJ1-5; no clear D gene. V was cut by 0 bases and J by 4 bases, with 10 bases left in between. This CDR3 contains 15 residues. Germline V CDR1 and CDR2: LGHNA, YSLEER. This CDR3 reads CASSQDRRLNQPQHF. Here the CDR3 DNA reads TGCGCCAGCAGCCAAGATCGACGCCTAAATCAGCCCCAGCATTTT.

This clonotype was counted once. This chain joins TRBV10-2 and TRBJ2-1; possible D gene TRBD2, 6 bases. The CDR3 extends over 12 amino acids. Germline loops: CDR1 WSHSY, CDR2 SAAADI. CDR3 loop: CGVGGSYNEQFF. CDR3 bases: TGCGGGGTCGGGGGCTCCTACAATGAGCAGTTCTTC.

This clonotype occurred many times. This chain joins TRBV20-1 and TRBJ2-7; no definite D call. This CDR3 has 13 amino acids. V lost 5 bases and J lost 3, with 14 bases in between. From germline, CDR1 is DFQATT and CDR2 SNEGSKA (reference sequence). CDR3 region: CSADHRLGYEQYF. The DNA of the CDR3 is TGCAGTGCTGACCACAGACTGGGCTACGAGCAGTACTTC.

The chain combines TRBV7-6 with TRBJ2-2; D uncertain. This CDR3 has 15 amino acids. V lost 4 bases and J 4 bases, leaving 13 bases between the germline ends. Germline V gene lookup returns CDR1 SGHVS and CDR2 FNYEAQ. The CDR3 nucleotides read TGTGCCAGCAGCTCCCTTCGCTCGCGCACCGGGGAGCTGTTTTTT. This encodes CASSSLRSRTGELFF.

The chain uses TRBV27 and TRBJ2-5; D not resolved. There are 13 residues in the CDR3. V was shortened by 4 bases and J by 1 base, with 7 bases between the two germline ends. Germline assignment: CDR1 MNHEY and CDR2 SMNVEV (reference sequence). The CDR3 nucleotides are TGTGCCAGCAGTTCAGTTCGCCAAGAGACCCAGTACTTC. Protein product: CASSSVRQETQYF.

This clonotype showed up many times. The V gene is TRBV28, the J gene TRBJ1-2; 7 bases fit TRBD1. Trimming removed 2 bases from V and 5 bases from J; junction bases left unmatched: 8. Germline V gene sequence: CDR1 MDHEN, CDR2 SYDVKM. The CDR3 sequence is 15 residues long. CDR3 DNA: TGTGCCAGCAGTTTAAGGCTGCAGGGGGGGTATGGCTACACCTTC. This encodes CASSLRLQGGYGYTF.

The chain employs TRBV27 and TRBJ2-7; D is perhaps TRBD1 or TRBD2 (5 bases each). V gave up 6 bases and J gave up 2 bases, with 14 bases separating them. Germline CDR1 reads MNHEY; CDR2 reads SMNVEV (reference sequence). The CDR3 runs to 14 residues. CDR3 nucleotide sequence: TGTGCCAGCAGACTCGGGGTGGGGGCCTACGAGCAGTACTTC. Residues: CASRLGVGAYEQYF.

The CDR3 sequence: CASSVASQQYF. The CDR3 bases are TGTGCCAGCAGTGTGGCTAGCCAGCAGTACTTC. This chain joins TRBV2 and TRBJ2-7; TRBD2 might be the D (5 bases). Germline V CDR1 and CDR2: SNHLY, FYNNEI. V lost 4 bases and J 8 bases, leaving 9 bases between the germline ends. This CDR3 contains 11 residues.

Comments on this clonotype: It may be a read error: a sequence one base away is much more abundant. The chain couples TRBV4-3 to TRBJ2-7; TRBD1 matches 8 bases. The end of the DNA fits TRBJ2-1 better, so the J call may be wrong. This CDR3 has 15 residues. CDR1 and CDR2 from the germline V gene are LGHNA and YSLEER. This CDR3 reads CASSQEGQGSYEQFF. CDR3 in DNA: TGCGCCAGCAGCCAAGAAGGACAGGGCTCCTACGAGCAGTTCTTC.

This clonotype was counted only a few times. The CDR3 loop is CASSRDSGGSQPQHF. CDR3 in DNA: TGTGCCAGCAGCCGCGACAGTGGGGGGTCCCAGCCCCAGCATTTT. The J gene is TRBJ1-5, the V gene TRBV7-9, with D possibly TRBD1 on 5 matching bases. Germline V CDR1 and CDR2: SEHNR, FQNEAQ (reference sequence). The CDR3 is 15 residues long. Between the trimmed V and J ends, which lost 5 bases and 7 bases, there was a span of 18 bases.

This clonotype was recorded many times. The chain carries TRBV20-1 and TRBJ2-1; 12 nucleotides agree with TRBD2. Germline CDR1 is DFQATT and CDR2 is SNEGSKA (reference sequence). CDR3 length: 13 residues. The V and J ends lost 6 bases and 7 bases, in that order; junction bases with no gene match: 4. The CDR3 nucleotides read TGCAGTGCGTGGACTAGCGGGACAAATGAGCAGTTCTTC. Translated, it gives CSAWTSGTNEQFF.